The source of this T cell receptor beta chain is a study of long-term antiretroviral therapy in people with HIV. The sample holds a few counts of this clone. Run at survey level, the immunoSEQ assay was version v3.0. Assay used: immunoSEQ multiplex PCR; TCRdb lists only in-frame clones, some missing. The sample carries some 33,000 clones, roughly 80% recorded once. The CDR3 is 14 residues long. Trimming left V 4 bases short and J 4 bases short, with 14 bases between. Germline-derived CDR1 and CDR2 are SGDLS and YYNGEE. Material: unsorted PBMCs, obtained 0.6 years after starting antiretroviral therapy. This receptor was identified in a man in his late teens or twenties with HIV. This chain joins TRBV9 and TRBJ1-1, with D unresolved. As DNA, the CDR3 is TGTGCCAGCAGCCTTGCTTGGGCCGCCACTGAAGCTTTCTTT. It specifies CASSLAWAATEAFF.